The 25 T cell receptor beta chains given below trace back to one sample, sequenced in a study of cytomegalovirus exposure and HLA in healthy donors. The PCR made use of 60 Vbeta and 13 Jbeta primers. TCRdb's copy holds only in-frame clones and misses some; the assay was immunoSEQ multiplex PCR. The table shows about 190,000 clones, with around 87% occurring only once. Specimen: PBMCs. These receptors originate from a woman in her late teens or twenties in good health and CMV-seronegative.

This chain uses TRBV28 with TRBJ2-7, with TRBD1 matching 9 bases. With V trimmed by 3 bases and J by 9 bases, 6 bases remained unmatched. Germline lookup yields CDR1 MDHEN and CDR2 SYDVKM. The CDR3 contains 13 residues. CDR3 amino acids: CASSLGQGVAQYF. In nucleotides, the CDR3 is TGTGCCAGCAGTTTGGGACAGGGAGTTGCGCAGTACTTC.

This clone was seen just once. The chain employs TRBV5-4 and TRBJ2-3; no clear D. The CDR3 has 15 amino acids. The germline V gene has CDR1 SGHNT and CDR2 YYREEE (reference sequence). V was cut by 0 bases and J by 0 bases, with 8 bases left in between. The CDR3 loop reads CASSLGGASTDTQYF. In nucleotides, the CDR3 is TGTGCCAGCAGCTTGGGCGGAGCTAGCACAGATACGCAGTATTTT.

This clone was picked up a small number of times. This CDR3 is CASRGTLYTDTQYF. For the CDR3, the DNA is TGTGCCAGTAGAGGGACTCTCTACACAGATACGCAGTATTTT. This chain joins TRBV19 and TRBJ2-3, with D maybe TRBD2 (6 bases). The CDR3 length is 14 residues. The V gene's germline CDR1 is LNHDA and CDR2 SQIVND (reference sequence). V lost 6 bases and J 2 bases, leaving 12 bases between the germline ends.

The chain uses TRBV15 and TRBJ2-5; the match to TRBD1 covers 7 bases. CDR1 LNHNV and CDR2 YYDKDF come from the germline V gene (reference sequence). J was trimmed by 5 bases and V by 3 bases; bases with no gene match: 6. CDR3 length equals 14 residues. Here the CDR3 DNA reads TGTGCCACCAGCAGCCCCGACAGGGTGGAGACCCAGTACTTC. Amino acid sequence: CATSSPDRVETQYF. The full variable domain, completed using reference TRBV15 and TRBJ2-5, is DAMVIQNPRYQVTQFGKPVTLSCSQTLNHNVMYWYQQKSSQAPKLLFHYYDKDFNNEADTPDNFQSRRPNTSFCFLDIRSPGLGDTAMYLCATSSPDRVETQYFGPGTRLLVL.

The chain employs TRBV28 and TRBJ1-6; 8 bases map to TRBD1. This CDR3 comprises 17 residues. V shed 2 bases, J shed 1 base, and the junction held 4 bases outside the gene matches. CDR1 MDHEN and CDR2 SYDVKM come from the germline V gene. The CDR3 nucleotides are TGTGCCAGCAGTTTAGGACAGGGAGGGTCCTATAATTCACCCCTCCACTTT. This encodes CASSLGQGGSYNSPLHF.

This clone occurred a few times. V and J are TRBV2 and TRBJ1-1; 7 positions agree with TRBD1. V dropped 7 bases and J dropped 3; count of bases not matched to a gene: 5. The germline V gene encodes CDR1 SNHLY and CDR2 FYNNEI. The CDR3 is 13 residues long. The CDR3 DNA is TGTGCCAGCACGACAGGGAGCTACACTGAAGCTTTCTTT. Amino acids: CASTTGSYTEAFF.

The table lists this clone with a count of one. The V call is TRBV2, the J call TRBJ2-7; 7 bases fit TRBD1. V shed 11 bases, J shed 1 base, and the junction held 5 bases outside the gene matches. This CDR3 region has 12 residues. Germline assignment: CDR1 SNHLY and CDR2 FYNNEI. CDR3 sequence: CAGSGQSYEQYF. The CDR3 DNA is TGTGCCGGGTCGGGACAGTCCTACGAGCAGTACTTC.

V is TRBV5-1 and J is TRBJ2-5, with 10 nucleotides matching TRBD1. The CDR3 extends over 15 amino acids. After removal of 0 bases from V and 5 bases from J, the junction contained 4 bases not matched to a gene. CDR1 and CDR2 from the germline V gene are SGHRS and YFSETQ. The CDR3, as DNA: TGCGCCAGCAGCTTGGAGGGACAGGGGAGGGAGACCCAGTACTTC. Its translation: CASSLEGQGRETQYF.

The rearrangement joins TRBV2 to TRBJ1-2; D might be TRBD1 (6 bases). The germline gives CDR1 SNHLY, CDR2 FYNNEI. Deletions cut 8 bases from V and 0 bases from J, with 22 bases between. This CDR3 is 17 amino acids long. CDR3 nucleotides: TGTGCCAGCGCCTCACGTCCCGGGACAAGAGCTAACTATGGCTACACCTTC. Protein product: CASASRPGTRANYGYTF. The whole variable domain, filled in from reference TRBV2 and TRBJ1-2, reads EPEVTQTPSHQVTQMGQEVILRCVPISNHLYFYWYRQILGQKVEFLVSFYNNEISEKSEIFDDQFSVERPDGSNFTLKIRSTKLEDSAMYFCASASRPGTRANYGYTFGSGTRLTVV.

The J gene is TRBJ1-1, the V gene TRBV4-2; D unresolved. V was trimmed by 2 bases and J by 9 bases, leaving 13 bases between them. CDR3 length equals 13 residues. Looked up from germline, CDR1 is LGHNA and CDR2 is YNFKEQ. DNA for the CDR3: TGTGCCAGCAGCCAAACGCCAAGCGCCCAAGCTTTCTTT. This translates into CASSQTPSAQAFF.

This clone was counted between two and nine times. The V gene is TRBV7-2, the J gene TRBJ1-1; D ambiguous. V lost 1 base to trimming and J lost 5 bases, with 14 bases between them. CDR1 and CDR2 from the germline V gene are SGHTA and FQGNSA. CDR3 length: 15 residues. As DNA, the CDR3 is TGTGCCAGCAGCTTAGGTCCGGGGATGGGGACTGAAGCTTTCTTT. Residues: CASSLGPGMGTEAFF.

The V gene is TRBV4-1, the J gene TRBJ2-2; TRBD1 agrees at 8 bases. Germline V gene data show CDR1 as MGHRA and CDR2 as YSYEKL. Trimming removed 0 bases from V and 8 bases from J; junction bases left unmatched: 5. The CDR3 spans 15 residues. Written as DNA, the CDR3 is TGCGCCAGCAGCCAAGAGGGCAGGGGGCGTGGGGAGCTGTTTTTT. Protein sequence: CASSQEGRGRGELFF.

This clone was detected only once. The chain combines TRBV5-1 with TRBJ2-5; 7 nucleotides match TRBD2. CDR1 is SGHRS and CDR2 is YFSETQ in the germline V gene. The V and J ends lost 3 bases and 1 base, in that order; junction bases with no gene match: 12. The CDR3 totals 17 residues. CDR3 in amino acids: CASSSVLQSGTQETQYF. The CDR3 bases are TGCGCCAGCAGCTCCGTCCTTCAGAGCGGGACCCAAGAGACCCAGTACTTC. Drawing the rest from reference TRBV5-1 and TRBJ2-5, the complete variable domain is KAGVTQTPRYLIKTRGQQVTLSCSPISGHRSVSWYQQTPGQGLQFLFEYFSETQRNKGNFPGRFSGRQFSNSRSEMNVSTLELGDSALYLCASSSVLQSGTQETQYFGPGTRLLVL.

The V call is TRBV19, the J call TRBJ1-2; tentative D call: TRBD1 (6 bases). Germline V gives CDR1 LNHDA, CDR2 SQIVND (reference sequence). Trimming shortened V by 6 bases and J by 3 bases, and 17 bases separated the two germline ends. The CDR3 has 15 amino acids. The CDR3 DNA reads TGTGCCAGTAGCCGCTACAGGGCGCAGGACTATGGCTACACCTTC. It is translated as CASSRYRAQDYGYTF.

The sample holds one count of this clone. The rearrangement links TRBV6-5 to TRBJ2-2, with 9 nucleotides matching TRBD2. This CDR3 comprises 14 residues. Trimming removed 8 bases from V and 4 bases from J; junction bases left unmatched: 5. Germline CDR1 is MNHEY and CDR2 is SVGAGI. The DNA of the CDR3 is TGTGCCAGCGGGGCGGGAGGGCTCACCGGGGAGCTGTTTTTT. Translating gives CASGAGGLTGELFF.

V gene TRBV4-1 combines with J gene TRBJ1-1, with D unclear. Germline V lookup: CDR1 MGHRA, CDR2 YSYEKL. The V end lost 10 bases, the J end lost 3 bases, and 18 bases lay between the germline ends. The CDR3 runs 14 residues. The CDR3 DNA sequence: TGCGCCACCAAAGGCTCCTTAGGAGACACTGAAGCTTTCTTT. It translates to CATKGSLGDTEAFF.

The rearrangement joins TRBV18 to TRBJ1-1, with D possibly TRBD1 on 5 matching bases. V dropped 4 bases and J dropped 5 bases, with 17 bases sitting between them. Germline V gene data show CDR1 as KGHSH and CDR2 as LQKENI. This CDR3 contains 15 residues. The CDR3 loop reads CASSRATGVGTEAFF. The CDR3 DNA reads as TGTGCCAGCTCACGCGCAACAGGAGTCGGGACTGAAGCTTTCTTT.

The gene calls are TRBV9 and TRBJ1-4; the D gene is possibly TRBD1 (5 bases). The germline gives CDR1 SGDLS, CDR2 YYNGEE. This CDR3 spans 14 amino acids. V lost 3 bases to trimming and J lost 8 bases, with 14 bases between them. CDR3 protein: CASSGGEAGEKLFF. CDR3 sequence (DNA): TGTGCCAGCAGCGGAGGGGAGGCTGGAGAAAAACTGTTTTTT.

The chain has TRBV27 and TRBJ2-1; 7 bases match TRBD2. In germline, CDR1 is MNHEY, CDR2 SMNVEV (reference sequence). The CDR3 is made up of 15 amino acids. J gave up 0 bases and V 5 bases, and 4 bases lay outside the gene matches. The CDR3 region has the DNA TGTGCCAGCAGTCCCTCGGGGGGCTCCTACAATGAGCAGTTCTTC. This sequence encodes CASSPSGGSYNEQFF.

The gene calls are TRBV5-1 and TRBJ2-1; 13 bases align to TRBD2. The CDR3 length is 18 residues. The germline gives CDR1 SGHRS, CDR2 YFSETQ. Trimming took 5 bases from V and 3 from J; bases not matched to a gene: 11. For the CDR3, the DNA is TGCGCCAGCAGGGAGACTAGCGGGGGGTCCCTGGGCTACAATGAGCAGTTCTTC. Amino acids: CASRETSGGSLGYNEQFF.

The chain employs TRBV10-1 and TRBJ2-2, with D tentatively TRBD2 (5 bases). Between the trimmed V and J ends, which lost 3 bases and 5 bases, there was a span of 7 bases. Looked up from germline, CDR1 is WNHNN and CDR2 is SYGVQD (reference sequence). The CDR3 loop spans 13 amino acids. CDR3: CASSERGTGELFF. CDR3 sequence (DNA): TGCGCCAGCAGTGAACGGGGTACCGGGGAGCTGTTTTTT.

The rearrangement links TRBV11-3 to TRBJ2-5; 9 nucleotides align to TRBD1. Germline loops: CDR1 SGHNT, CDR2 YENEEA. Germline trimming cut 0 bases from V and 4 bases from J; bases unmatched to any gene: 3. The CDR3 totals 15 residues. CDR3 amino acids: CASSLDGTGRETQYF. The CDR3 bases are TGTGCCAGCAGCTTAGATGGGACAGGGAGAGAGACCCAGTACTTC.

The V call is TRBV27, the J call TRBJ2-7; possible D gene TRBD1, 5 bases. The ends were cut back, 0 bases at V and 2 bases at J, with 8 bases in the middle. Germline V gives CDR1 MNHEY, CDR2 SMNVEV (reference sequence). The CDR3 is 14 amino acids. The CDR3 spells CASSLSGQPYEQYF. The CDR3 DNA sequence: TGTGCCAGCAGTTTATCGGGGCAACCCTACGAGCAGTACTTC.

V is TRBV7-9 and J is TRBJ2-5; the match to TRBD2 covers 13 bases. Germline CDR1 SEHNR, CDR2 FQNEAQ (reference sequence). The CDR3 consists of 17 residues. With 6 bases clipped from V and 0 bases from J, the junction kept 7 bases outside the gene matches. The CDR3, as DNA: TGTGCCAGCAGTAGGACTAGCGGGAGTATCTACCAAGAGACCCAGTACTTC. Protein product: CASSRTSGSIYQETQYF. Full variable domain (outside the CDR3, taken from reference TRBV7-9 and TRBJ2-5): DTGVSQNPRHKITKRGQNVTFRCDPISEHNRLYWYRQTLGQGPEFLTYFQNEAQLEKSRLLSDRFSAERPKGSFSTLEIQRTEQGDSAMYLCASSRTSGSIYQETQYFGPGTRLLVL.

This clone has a single count. The chain has TRBV5-6 and TRBJ2-7; 8 nucleotides agree with TRBD2. The trim removed 0 bases at V and 4 bases at J, leaving 3 bases unmatched. Germline CDR1 and CDR2: SGHDT and YYEEEE. The CDR3 contains 14 residues. This CDR3 is CASSLAGGAYEQYF. CDR3 DNA: TGTGCCAGCAGCTTGGCCGGGGGGGCGTACGAGCAGTACTTC.